This TCR beta chain was observed in a study of CD8 T cells in Susac syndrome. CDR1 is MDHEN, CDR2 SYDVKM, per germline. The V end lost 5 bases, the J end lost 8 bases, and 10 bases lay between the germline ends. The CDR3 consists of 12 residues. RNA was extracted with the RNeasy kit, and a quantity of about 0.45 to 1 ug was reverse transcribed using random hexamers. MiXCR, run by TCRdb on the immunoSEQ multiplex PCR reads, gives a single entry per CDR3 protein. The sample yields about 66,000 distinct CDR3 sequences, 85% to 95% seen once. The receptor's source is a human donor with multiple sclerosis. The sequencing input was CD8+ T cells from PBMCs. This rearrangement joins TRBV28 to TRBJ2-1, with D perhaps TRBD2 (5 bases). This chain's CDR3 is CASSKGDYEQFF. The CDR3, as DNA: TGTGCCAGCAGTAAGGGAGACTATGAGCAGTTCTTC.